This T cell receptor beta chain is drawn from a study of blood T cell repertoires in COVID-19. Study at large: Collection of acute and convalescent COVID-19 samples took place in the United States, Italy and Spain. PBMCs, B-cell-depleted T cells, or T cells were the source of the cDNA or gDNA that made up the material.

In the original processing: The authors estimated nucleated cell counts from reference gene primer amplification. Sequencing was performed with immunoSEQ multiplex PCR; in TCRdb, only in-frame clones are kept and a portion is missing. The V and J calls and clone size are taken from that table; D and trimming were inferred from the DNA. The data hold around 100,000 clones, with roughly 81% observed a single time. Germline V gives CDR1 MGHRA, CDR2 YSYEKL. The CDR3 has 14 residues. V was clipped by 0 bases and J by 1 base, with 6 bases between them. The chain links TRBV4-1 to TRBJ1-1; tentative D call: TRBD1 (5 bases). The sequence came from a human donor in a cohort sampled during active COVID-19. Source material: peripheral blood. The CDR3 DNA is TGCGCCAGCAGCCAAGATAGGGGGAACACTGAAGCTTTCTTT. Translated, it gives CASSQDRGNTEAFF.